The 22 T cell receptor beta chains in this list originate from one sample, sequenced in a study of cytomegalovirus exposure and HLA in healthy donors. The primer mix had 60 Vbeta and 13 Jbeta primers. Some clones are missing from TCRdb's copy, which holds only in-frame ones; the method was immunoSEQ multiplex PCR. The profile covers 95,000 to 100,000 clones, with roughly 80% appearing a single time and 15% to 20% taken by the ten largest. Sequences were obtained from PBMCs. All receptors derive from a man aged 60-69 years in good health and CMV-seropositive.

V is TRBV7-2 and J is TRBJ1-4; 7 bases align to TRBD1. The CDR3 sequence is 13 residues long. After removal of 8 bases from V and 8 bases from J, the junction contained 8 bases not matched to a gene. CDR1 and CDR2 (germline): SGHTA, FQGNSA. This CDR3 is CASRSGTAEKLFF. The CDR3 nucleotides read TGTGCCAGCCGATCCGGGACAGCCGAAAAACTGTTTTTT.

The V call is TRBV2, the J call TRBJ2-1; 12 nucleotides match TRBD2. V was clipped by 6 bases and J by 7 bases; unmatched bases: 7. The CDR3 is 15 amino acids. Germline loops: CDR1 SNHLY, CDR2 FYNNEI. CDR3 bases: TGTGCCAGCAGATTTTTGACTAGCGGGGGTAATGAGCAGTTCTTC. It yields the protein CASRFLTSGGNEQFF.

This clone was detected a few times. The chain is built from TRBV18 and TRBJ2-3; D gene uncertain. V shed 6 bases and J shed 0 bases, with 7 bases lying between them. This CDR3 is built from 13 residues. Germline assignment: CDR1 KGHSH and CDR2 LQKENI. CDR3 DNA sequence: TGTGCCAGCTCGGCGGATAGCACAGATACGCAGTATTTT. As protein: CASSADSTDTQYF.

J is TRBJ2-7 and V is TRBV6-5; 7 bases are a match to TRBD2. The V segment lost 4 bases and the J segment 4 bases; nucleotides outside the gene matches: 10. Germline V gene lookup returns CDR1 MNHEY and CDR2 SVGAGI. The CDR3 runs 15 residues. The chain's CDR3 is CASSSHGTTSYEQYF. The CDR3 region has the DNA TGTGCCAGCAGTTCCCACGGGACTACATCTTACGAGCAGTACTTC.

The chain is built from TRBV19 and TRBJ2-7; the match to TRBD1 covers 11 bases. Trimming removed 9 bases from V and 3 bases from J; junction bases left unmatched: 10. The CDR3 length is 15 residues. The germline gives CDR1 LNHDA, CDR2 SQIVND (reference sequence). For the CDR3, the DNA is TGTGCCAGCAGAGGTGGGACAGGGGGGATCTACGAGCAGTACTTC. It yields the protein CASRGGTGGIYEQYF.

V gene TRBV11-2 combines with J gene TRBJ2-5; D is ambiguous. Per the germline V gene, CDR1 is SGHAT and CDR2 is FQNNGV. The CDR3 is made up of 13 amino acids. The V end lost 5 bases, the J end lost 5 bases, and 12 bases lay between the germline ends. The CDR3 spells CASSLEVYETQYF. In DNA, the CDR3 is TGTGCCAGCAGCCTCGAGGTTTATGAGACCCAGTACTTC.

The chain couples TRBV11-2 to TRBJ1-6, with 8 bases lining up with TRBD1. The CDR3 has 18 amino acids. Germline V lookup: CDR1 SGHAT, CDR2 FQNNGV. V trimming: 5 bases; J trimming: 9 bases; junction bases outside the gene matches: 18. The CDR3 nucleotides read TGTGCCAGCAGCCAACCCACAGGGGGGGTTACGTGGGCTTCACCCCTCCACTTT. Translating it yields CASSQPTGGVTWASPLHF.

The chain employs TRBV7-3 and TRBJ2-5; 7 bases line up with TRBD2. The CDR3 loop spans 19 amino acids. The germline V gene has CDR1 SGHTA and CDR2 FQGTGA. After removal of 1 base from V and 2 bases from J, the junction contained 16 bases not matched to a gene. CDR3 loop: CASSLNVGLTGGWQETQYF. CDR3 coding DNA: TGTGCCAGCAGCTTAAATGTTGGGCTGACGGGGGGATGGCAAGAGACCCAGTACTTC.

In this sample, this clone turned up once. The CDR3 region is CASSEGLRSYEQYF. CDR3 in DNA: TGTGCCAGCAGCGAGGGACTACGGAGCTACGAGCAGTACTTC. The J gene is TRBJ2-7, the V gene TRBV7-9, with 7 nucleotides matching TRBD2. The germline V gene has CDR1 SEHNR and CDR2 FQNEAQ (reference sequence). The V gene end was trimmed by 5 bases and the J gene end by 3 bases; junction bases not matched to a gene: 7. CDR3 length: 14 amino acids. Drawing the rest from reference TRBV7-9 and TRBJ2-7, the complete variable domain is DTGVSQNPRHKITKRGQNVTFRCDPISEHNRLYWYRQTLGQGPEFLTYFQNEAQLEKSRLLSDRFSAERPKGSFSTLEIQRTEQGDSAMYLCASSEGLRSYEQYFGPGTRLTVT.

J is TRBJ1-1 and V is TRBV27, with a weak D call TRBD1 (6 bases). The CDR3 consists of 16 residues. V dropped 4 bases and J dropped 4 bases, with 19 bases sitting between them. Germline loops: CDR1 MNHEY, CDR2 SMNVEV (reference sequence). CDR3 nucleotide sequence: TGTGCCAGCAGTTCACAGGGTCGGAAGTTCAGCACTGAAGCTTTCTTT. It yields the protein CASSSQGRKFSTEAFF.

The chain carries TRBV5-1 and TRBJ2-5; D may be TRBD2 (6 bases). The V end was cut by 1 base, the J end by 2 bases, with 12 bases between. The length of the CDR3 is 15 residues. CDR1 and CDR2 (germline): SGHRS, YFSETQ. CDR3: CASSLLAGSQETQYF. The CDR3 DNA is TGCGCCAGCAGCTTGTTGGCGGGATCGCAAGAGACCCAGTACTTC.

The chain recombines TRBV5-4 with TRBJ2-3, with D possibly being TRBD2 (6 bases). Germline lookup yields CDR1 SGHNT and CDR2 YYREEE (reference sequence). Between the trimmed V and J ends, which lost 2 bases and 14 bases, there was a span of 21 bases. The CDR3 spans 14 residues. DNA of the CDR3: TGTGCCAGCAGCTTAGGGACTCCCACACCCCCCGCGTATTTT. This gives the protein CASSLGTPTPPAYF.

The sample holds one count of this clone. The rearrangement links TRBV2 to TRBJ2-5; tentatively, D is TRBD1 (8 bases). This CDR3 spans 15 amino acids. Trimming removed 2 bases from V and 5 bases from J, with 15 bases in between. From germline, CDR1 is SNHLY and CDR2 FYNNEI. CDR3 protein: CASSELNRGGETQYF. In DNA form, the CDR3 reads TGTGCCAGCAGTGAATTAAACAGGGGGGGGGAGACCCAGTACTTC.

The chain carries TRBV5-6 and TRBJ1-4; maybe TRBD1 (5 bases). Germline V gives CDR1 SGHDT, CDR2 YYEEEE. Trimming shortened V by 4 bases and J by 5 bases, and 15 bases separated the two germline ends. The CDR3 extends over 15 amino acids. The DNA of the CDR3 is TGTGCCAGCAGCCCCGGGCGGGGGGTCAATGAAAAACTGTTTTTT. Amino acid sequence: CASSPGRGVNEKLFF.

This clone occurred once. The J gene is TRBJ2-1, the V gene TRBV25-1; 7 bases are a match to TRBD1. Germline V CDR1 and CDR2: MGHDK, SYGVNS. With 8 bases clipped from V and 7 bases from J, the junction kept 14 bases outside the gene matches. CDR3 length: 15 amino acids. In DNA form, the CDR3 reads TGTGCCAGCTCGGATTCTTATGCAGGGGGTAATGAGCAGTTCTTC. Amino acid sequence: CASSDSYAGGNEQFF.

CDR3 in DNA: TGTGCCAGCAGTTACGTTAGGACAGGGATTTCCTACGAGCAGTACTTC. This encodes CASSYVRTGISYEQYF. The chain joins TRBV6-5 to TRBJ2-7, with TRBD1 matching over 8 bases. Germline CDR1 reads MNHEY; CDR2 reads SVGAGI. The J segment lost 1 base and the V segment lost 2 bases, leaving 7 bases of the junction unmatched. The CDR3 length is 16 residues.

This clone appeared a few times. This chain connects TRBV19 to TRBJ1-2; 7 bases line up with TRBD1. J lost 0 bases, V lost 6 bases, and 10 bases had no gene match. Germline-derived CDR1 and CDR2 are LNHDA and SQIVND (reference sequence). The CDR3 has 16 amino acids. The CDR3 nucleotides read TGTGCCAGTAGGGGCGGCAGGGGGGATGCTAACTATGGCTACACCTTC. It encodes CASRGGRGDANYGYTF.

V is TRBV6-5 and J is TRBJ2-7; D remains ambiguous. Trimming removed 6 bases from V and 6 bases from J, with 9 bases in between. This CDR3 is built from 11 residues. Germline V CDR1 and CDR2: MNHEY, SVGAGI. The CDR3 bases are TGTGCCAGCAGGGGCCATCTCGAGCAGTACTTC. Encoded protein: CASRGHLEQYF.

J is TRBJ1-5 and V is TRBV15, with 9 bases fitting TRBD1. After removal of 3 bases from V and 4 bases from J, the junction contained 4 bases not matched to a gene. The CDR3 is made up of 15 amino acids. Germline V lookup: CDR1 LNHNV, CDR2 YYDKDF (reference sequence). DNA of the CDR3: TGTGCCACCAGCAGCCGGGACAGGGCTAATCAGCCCCAGCATTTT. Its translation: CATSSRDRANQPQHF.

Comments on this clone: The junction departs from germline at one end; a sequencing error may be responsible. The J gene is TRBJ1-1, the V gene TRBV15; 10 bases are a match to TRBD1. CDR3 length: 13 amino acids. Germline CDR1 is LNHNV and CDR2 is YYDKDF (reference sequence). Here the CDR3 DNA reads TGTGCCACCAGCAGAGGGACAGGGGGAGGGCGACGTTTT. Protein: CATSRGTGGGRRF.

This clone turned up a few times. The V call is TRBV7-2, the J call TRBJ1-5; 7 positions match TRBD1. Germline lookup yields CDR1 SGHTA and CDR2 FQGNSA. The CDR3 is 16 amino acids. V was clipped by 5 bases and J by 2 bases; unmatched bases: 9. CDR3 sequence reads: CASSPATGWGNQPQHF. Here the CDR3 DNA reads TGTGCCAGCAGCCCCGCGACAGGGTGGGGCAATCAGCCCCAGCATTTT.

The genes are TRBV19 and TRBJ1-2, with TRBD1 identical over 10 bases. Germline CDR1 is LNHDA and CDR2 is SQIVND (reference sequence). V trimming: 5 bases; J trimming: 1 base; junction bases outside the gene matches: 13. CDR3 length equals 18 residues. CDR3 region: CASSPLGTGETSNYGYTF. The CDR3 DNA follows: TGTGCCAGTAGTCCCCTCGGGACAGGGGAGACCAGTAACTATGGCTACACCTTC.